The 32 T cell receptor beta chains in this list originate from one sample, sequenced in a study of cytomegalovirus exposure and HLA in healthy donors. The study ran its PCR with 60 Vbeta and 13 Jbeta primers. The repertoire was sequenced with immunoSEQ multiplex PCR; TCRdb's copy has only in-frame clones and lacks some. With about 48,000 clones in the sample, the ten largest clones hold more than 5.5%. Sequencing was performed on PBMCs. All receptors come from a male donor in good health and CMV-seropositive.

CDR3 loop: CASSTINGQGSVGNTIYF. DNA of the CDR3: TGTGCCAGCAGCACAATTAACGGACAGGGATCTGTAGGAAACACCATATATTTT. V usage is TRBV13 and J usage is TRBJ1-3, with TRBD1 matching over 8 bases. CDR3 length equals 18 residues. Per the germline V gene, CDR1 is PRHDT and CDR2 is FYEKMQ (reference sequence). J was trimmed by 4 bases and V by 5 bases; bases with no gene match: 16.

The chain employs TRBV7-3 and TRBJ2-7; 12 bases are a match to TRBD2. The V gene's germline CDR1 is SGHTA and CDR2 FQGTGA. V trimming: 5 bases; J trimming: 7 bases; junction bases outside the gene matches: 3. There are 13 residues in the CDR3. CDR3 amino acids: CASSEGLAGEQYF. The DNA of the CDR3 is TGTGCCAGCAGCGAAGGACTAGCGGGGGAGCAGTACTTC.

V usage is TRBV6-5 and J usage is TRBJ2-7; D possibly corresponds to TRBD2 (5 bases). The germline V and J ends were trimmed by 0 bases and 0 bases, with 12 bases remaining between them. The CDR3 consists of 16 residues. Germline CDR1 is MNHEY and CDR2 is SVGAGI. DNA of the CDR3: TGTGCCAGCAGTTACTCCGAACTAGTGCCCTCCTACGAGCAGTACTTC. Translated, it gives CASSYSELVPSYEQYF.

The chain has TRBV4-2 and TRBJ2-3; D is possibly TRBD1 (5 bases). The CDR3 covers 18 residues. Germline V gene data show CDR1 as LGHNA and CDR2 as YNFKEQ. V lost 1 base and J 0 bases, leaving 17 bases between the germline ends. The CDR3 DNA sequence: TGTGCCAGCAGCCAAGCCCCACCCAGGACAACTAGCACAGATACGCAGTATTTT. Amino acid sequence: CASSQAPPRTTSTDTQYF.

The J gene is TRBJ2-5, the V gene TRBV12-5, with 10 bases fitting TRBD1. V shed 9 bases, J shed 5 bases, and the junction held 12 bases outside the gene matches. The V gene's germline CDR1 is LGHNT and CDR2 FRNRAP. The CDR3 sequence is 15 residues long. The CDR3 here is CASSPDRGLWETQYF. The CDR3 bases are TGTGCTAGCTCACCCGACAGGGGGCTCTGGGAGACCCAGTACTTC.

J is TRBJ2-1 and V is TRBV27, with D tentatively TRBD1 (6 bases). The CDR3 is made up of 15 amino acids. Trimming took off 2 bases at V and 7 bases at J, with 15 bases between the two ends. Germline V CDR1 and CDR2: MNHEY, SMNVEV (reference sequence). The CDR3: CASSLVRGRRNEQFF. The CDR3 nucleotides are TGTGCCAGCAGTTTAGTCAGGGGTCGTAGGAATGAGCAGTTCTTC.

This sequence joins TRBV29-1 and TRBJ1-2, with D unclear. Germline CDR1 is SQVTM and CDR2 is ANQGSEA. The length of the CDR3 is 13 residues. V was pared by 5 bases and J by 4 bases, with 14 bases between. CDR3 protein: CSVLDSTPYGYTF. The CDR3 DNA reads as TGCAGCGTTCTAGATTCCACACCCTATGGCTACACCTTC.

This sequence joins TRBV11-2 and TRBJ2-3; 11 nucleotides line up with TRBD2. Germline CDR1 is SGHAT and CDR2 is FQNNGV. V gave up 2 bases and J gave up 0 bases; unmatched junction bases: 7. The CDR3 contains 18 residues. CDR3 loop: CASSLLPSGGLSTDTQYF. CDR3 nucleotide sequence: TGTGCCAGCAGCTTACTTCCTAGCGGGGGGCTGAGCACAGATACGCAGTATTTT.

This chain connects TRBV5-4 to TRBJ2-7; TRBD1 matches 7 bases. The ends lost 4 bases at V and 2 bases at J; junction bases unmatched: 6. CDR1 and CDR2 from the germline V gene are SGHNT and YYREEE (reference sequence). This CDR3 spans 14 amino acids. The CDR3 sequence: CASSHGTEAYEQYF. In DNA form, the CDR3 reads TGTGCCAGCAGCCACGGGACAGAAGCCTACGAGCAGTACTTC.

The genes are TRBV12-5 and TRBJ2-1, with D possibly being TRBD2 (6 bases). The V end lost 0 bases, the J end lost 5 bases, and 17 bases lay between the germline ends. Germline assignment: CDR1 LGHNT and CDR2 FRNRAP. There are 17 residues in the CDR3. CDR3 nucleotide sequence: TGTGCTAGTGGTTTGGTTTGGGGCCGGGACTTCAACAATGAGCAGTTCTTC. Encoded protein: CASGLVWGRDFNNEQFF.

The V call is TRBV4-2, the J call TRBJ1-2; D unresolved. CDR3 length: 14 residues. The germline V and J ends were trimmed by 3 bases and 6 bases, with 14 bases remaining between them. Germline V gives CDR1 LGHNA, CDR2 YNFKEQ. CDR3 nucleotide sequence: TGTGCCAGCAGCCATAGGGAGAGATTCAATGGCTACACCTTC. Translation: CASSHRERFNGYTF.

This rearrangement joins TRBV29-1 to TRBJ1-1; possibly TRBD1 for D (5 bases). The CDR3 has 15 amino acids. Germline V gene sequence: CDR1 SQVTM, CDR2 ANQGSEA. With 0 bases removed from V and 3 bases from J, the gap between germline ends came to 14 bases. The CDR3 nucleotides are TGCAGCGTTGAAGATCTCGGAGGGGCCTACACTGAAGCTTTCTTT. Amino acid sequence: CSVEDLGGAYTEAFF. The full variable domain, with the rest looked up from reference TRBV29-1 and TRBJ1-1, is SAVISQKPSRDICQRGTSLTIQCQVDSQVTMMFWYRQQPGQSLTLIATANQGSEATYESGFVIDKFPISRPNLTFSTLTVSNMSPEDSSIYLCSVEDLGGAYTEAFFGQGTRLTVV.

Comment on this clone: The identical CDR3 is also encoded by other nucleotide sequences in the sample. The chain joins TRBV2 to TRBJ1-5; 7 bases match TRBD1. CDR1 and CDR2 (germline): SNHLY, FYNNEI. The CDR3 totals 14 residues. J was trimmed by 2 bases and V by 6 bases; bases with no gene match: 4. The CDR3 protein is CASRGGFGNQPQHF. The CDR3 DNA follows: TGTGCCAGCAGAGGGGGCTTTGGCAATCAGCCCCAGCATTTT. The variable domain in full, completed from reference TRBV2 and TRBJ1-5, reads EPEVTQTPSHQVTQMGQEVILRCVPISNHLYFYWYRQILGQKVEFLVSFYNNEISEKSEIFDDQFSVERPDGSNFTLKIRSTKLEDSAMYFCASRGGFGNQPQHFGDGTRLSIL.

The genes are TRBV7-2 and TRBJ1-5; D is unclear. This CDR3 spans 12 amino acids. V was cut by 5 bases and J by 8 bases, with 10 bases left in between. Germline CDR1 reads SGHTA; CDR2 reads FQGNSA. The CDR3 sequence: CASSESAEPQHF. CDR3 DNA: TGTGCCAGCAGCGAGAGTGCTGAGCCCCAGCATTTT.

V gene TRBV27 combines with J gene TRBJ1-4; the D gene is possibly TRBD1 (6 bases). The CDR3 is 13 residues long. The V gene lost 5 bases and the J gene lost 13 bases, with 17 bases spanning the gap. CDR1 and CDR2 (germline): MNHEY, SMNVEV (reference sequence). The CDR3 DNA follows: TGTGCCAGCAGTAGCCTTGGAGCGACAGGACTGTTTTTT. Its protein is CASSSLGATGLFF. The variable domain in full, completed from reference TRBV27 and TRBJ1-4, reads EAQVTQNPRYLITVTGKKLTVTCSQNMNHEYMSWYRQDPGLGLRQIYYSMNVEVTDKGDVPEGYKVSRKEKRNFPLILESPSPNQTSLYFCASSSLGATGLFFGSGTQLSVL.

This chain joins TRBV7-3 and TRBJ2-3; 9 nucleotides match TRBD2. Germline assignment: CDR1 SGHTA and CDR2 FQGTGA. The CDR3 runs 18 residues. The V gene end was trimmed by 0 bases and the J gene end by 6 bases; junction bases not matched to a gene: 13. The CDR3, as DNA: TGTGCCAGCAGCTTAACAGGGTTAGCGGGGGTCGACGGGGATACGCAGTATTTT. Protein: CASSLTGLAGVDGDTQYF.

This chain joins TRBV19 and TRBJ1-2; no reliable D call. Germline CDR1 LNHDA, CDR2 SQIVND (reference sequence). Trimming shortened V by 5 bases and J by 2 bases, and 15 bases separated the two germline ends. The CDR3 is 15 amino acids. CDR3 DNA: TGTGCCAGTAGTTTTGGACTCCTCGGCAACTATGGCTACACCTTC. This translates into CASSFGLLGNYGYTF.

The chain joins TRBV14 to TRBJ2-7, with D maybe TRBD1 (7 bases). The CDR3 is 14 amino acids. V lost 3 bases to trimming and J lost 2 bases, with 11 bases between them. Germline assignment: CDR1 SGHDN and CDR2 FVKESK. CDR3 in amino acids: CASSHQGGTYEQYF. Here the CDR3 DNA reads TGTGCCAGCAGCCACCAGGGGGGAACCTACGAGCAGTACTTC.

The chain employs TRBV19 and TRBJ2-5, with 9 bases fitting TRBD1. The CDR3 is made up of 15 amino acids. Germline V CDR1 and CDR2: LNHDA, SQIVND (reference sequence). V was pared by 0 bases and J by 5 bases, with 4 bases of the junction left unmatched. As DNA, the CDR3 is TGTGCCAGTAGTATAGACACAGGGGGCAGGGAGACCCAGTACTTC. Translated, it gives CASSIDTGGRETQYF.

The V and J genes are TRBV25-1 and TRBJ1-1, with TRBD1 identical over 8 bases. The CDR3 runs to 14 residues. In germline, CDR1 is MGHDK, CDR2 SYGVNS. J lost 3 bases, V lost 4 bases, and 4 bases had no gene match. DNA for the CDR3: TGTGCCAGCAGTGGACAGGGGCGGGACACTGAAGCTTTCTTT. It encodes CASSGQGRDTEAFF.

This chain uses TRBV19 with TRBJ1-1, with D hard to call. The length of the CDR3 is 13 residues. CDR1 is LNHDA and CDR2 is SQIVND in the germline V gene (reference sequence). Between the trimmed V and J ends, which lost 6 bases and 1 base, there was a span of 9 bases. The CDR3: CASSRVRNTEAFF. Here the CDR3 DNA reads TGTGCCAGTAGCCGCGTAAGGAACACTGAAGCTTTCTTT.

The chain carries TRBV11-3 and TRBJ2-5, with TRBD2 matching over 9 bases. This CDR3 comprises 16 residues. Looked up from germline, CDR1 is SGHNT and CDR2 is YENEEA. V was pared by 5 bases and J by 5 bases, with 12 bases of the junction left unmatched. The CDR3 nucleotides read TGTGCCAGCAGCCCCTCGGCGGGGGGGGGCAGGGAGACCCAGTACTTC. This sequence encodes CASSPSAGGGRETQYF.

This sequence joins TRBV27 and TRBJ2-5, with D possibly being TRBD1 (6 bases). The CDR3 contains 14 residues. From germline, CDR1 is MNHEY and CDR2 SMNVEV (reference sequence). The CDR3: CSSHAAGAQETQYF. CDR3 bases: TGTTCCTCACACGCGGCAGGGGCCCAAGAGACCCAGTACTTC.

The chain uses TRBV5-6 and TRBJ1-2; maybe TRBD1 (6 bases). Trimming shortened V by 3 bases and J by 2 bases, and 14 bases separated the two germline ends. CDR1 and CDR2 (germline): SGHDT, YYEEEE. The CDR3 is 15 amino acids. The CDR3 loop reads CASSSRTVTNYGYTF. CDR3 DNA sequence: TGTGCCAGCAGCTCGAGGACAGTTACCAACTATGGCTACACCTTC.

V gene TRBV7-9 combines with J gene TRBJ1-5; 10 bases line up with TRBD1. This CDR3 is built from 18 residues. After removal of 3 bases from V and 1 base from J, the junction contained 9 bases not matched to a gene. Germline V gives CDR1 SEHNR, CDR2 FQNEAQ (reference sequence). The CDR3 loop reads CASSFAPWGQGSNQPQHF. In DNA form, the CDR3 reads TGTGCCAGCAGCTTCGCGCCGTGGGGACAGGGGAGCAATCAGCCCCAGCATTTT.

CDR3 protein: CANQGSYEQYF. Written as DNA, the CDR3 is TGTGCCAATCAGGGGTCCTACGAGCAGTACTTC. The rearrangement joins TRBV19 to TRBJ2-5; D is perhaps TRBD1 (6 bases). The DNA end favors TRBJ2-7, so the J call may be wrong. Germline V gives CDR1 LNHDA, CDR2 SQIVND (reference sequence). This CDR3 is 11 amino acids long.

V usage is TRBV10-3 and J usage is TRBJ2-4; 9 bases map to TRBD1. The ends lost 6 bases at V and 6 bases at J; junction bases unmatched: 3. Germline V CDR1 and CDR2: ENHRY, SYGVKD. The CDR3 is 13 residues long. Here the CDR3 reads CAISKGQGNIQYF. The CDR3 region has the DNA TGTGCCATCAGCAAGGGACAGGGAAACATTCAGTACTTC.

The rearrangement joins TRBV7-6 to TRBJ2-3, with 12 bases lining up with TRBD2. With V trimmed by 5 bases and J by 6 bases, 6 bases remained unmatched. From germline, CDR1 is SGHVS and CDR2 FNYEAQ. This CDR3 is built from 15 residues. CDR3 residues: CASSTLAGGTDTQYF. CDR3 DNA: TGTGCCAGCAGCACGCTAGCGGGGGGGACGGATACGCAGTATTTT.

The rearrangement joins TRBV28 to TRBJ2-5, with D perhaps matching TRBD2 (6 bases). The CDR3 contains 14 residues. Trimming cost V 5 bases and J 5 bases, with 15 bases left between them. CDR1 is MDHEN, CDR2 SYDVKM, per germline. The CDR3 here is CASSLAGWKETQYF. CDR3 DNA: TGTGCCAGCAGTCTCGCGGGGTGGAAGGAGACCCAGTACTTC.

The chain combines TRBV19 with TRBJ2-7; 10 bases match TRBD1. Germline trimming cut 3 bases from V and 5 bases from J; bases unmatched to any gene: 7. Germline values: CDR1 LNHDA, CDR2 SQIVND (reference sequence). CDR3 size: 15 residues. CDR3 in amino acids: CASSITGTGAHEQYF. For the CDR3, the DNA is TGTGCCAGTAGTATTACCGGGACAGGGGCTCACGAGCAGTACTTC.

The rearrangement links TRBV15 to TRBJ1-5, with D possibly TRBD1 on 6 matching bases. The V and J ends lost 4 bases and 6 bases respectively, with 19 bases between them. Germline values: CDR1 LNHNV, CDR2 YYDKDF (reference sequence). This CDR3 region has 16 residues. CDR3 DNA: TGTGCCACCAGCAACTTGGCGGGGGGGGCGCGTCAGCCCCAGCATTTT. Translation: CATSNLAGGARQPQHF.

The genes are TRBV30 and TRBJ2-1; the match to TRBD2 covers 7 bases. Losses at the gene ends were 4 bases for V and 0 bases for J; bases not matched to a gene: 9. This CDR3 is built from 16 residues. CDR1 is GTSNPN, CDR2 SVGIG, per germline (reference sequence). The CDR3 loop is CAWMGGGPYSYNEQFF. As DNA, the CDR3 is TGTGCCTGGATGGGGGGGGGACCTTACTCCTACAATGAGCAGTTCTTC.